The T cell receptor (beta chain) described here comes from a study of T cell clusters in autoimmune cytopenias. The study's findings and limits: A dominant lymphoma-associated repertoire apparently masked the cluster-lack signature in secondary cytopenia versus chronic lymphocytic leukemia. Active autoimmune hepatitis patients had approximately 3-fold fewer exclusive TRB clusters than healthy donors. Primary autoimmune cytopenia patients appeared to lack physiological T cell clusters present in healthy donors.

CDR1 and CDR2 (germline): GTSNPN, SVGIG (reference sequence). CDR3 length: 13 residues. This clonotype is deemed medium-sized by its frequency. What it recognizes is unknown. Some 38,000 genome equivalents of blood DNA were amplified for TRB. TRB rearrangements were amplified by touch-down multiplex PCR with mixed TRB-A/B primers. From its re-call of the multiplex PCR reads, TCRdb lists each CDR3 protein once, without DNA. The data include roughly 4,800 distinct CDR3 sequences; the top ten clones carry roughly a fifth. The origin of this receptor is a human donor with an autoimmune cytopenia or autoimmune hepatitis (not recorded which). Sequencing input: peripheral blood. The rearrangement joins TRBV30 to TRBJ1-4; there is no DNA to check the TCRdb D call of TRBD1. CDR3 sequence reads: CAWSWDEGEKLFF. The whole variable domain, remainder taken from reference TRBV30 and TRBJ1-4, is SQTIHQWPATLVQPVGSPLSLECTVEGTSNPNLYWYRQAAGRGLQLLFYSVGIGQISSEVPQNLSASRPQDRQFILSSKKLLLSDSGFYLCAWSWDEGEKLFFGSGTQLSVL.